This T cell receptor (beta chain) was documented in a study of PD-1 blockade in classical Hodgkin lymphoma. Findings and limits, study-wide: With respect to the repertoire differences, their causes, possibly disease activity or prior therapy, remain undefined. Reports described newly diagnosed patients as having lower baseline TCR diversity than healthy donors.

The method was immunoSEQ multiplex PCR; TCRdb's version includes in-frame clones alone and lacks a portion of them. The table lists roughly 20,000 clones, about 94% of them singletons. To note about this clone: Antigen unknown.

This CDR3 spans 16 amino acids. V was cut by 0 bases and J by 2 bases, with 11 bases left in between. The germline gives CDR1 LGHNT, CDR2 FRNRAP. Time point here: newly diagnosed, previously untreated cHL patient sample. It was PBMCs in newly diagnosed, untreated classical Hodgkin lymphoma that served as comparison. This sequence originates from a human donor with classical Hodgkin lymphoma. V usage is TRBV12-5 and J usage is TRBJ1-5; D is undetermined. Input material: peripheral blood mononuclear cells (PBMCs). Here the CDR3 DNA reads TGTGCTAGTGGTTTGGTAAGATCGGGCGGCAATCAGCCCCAGCATTTT. It yields the protein CASGLVRSGGNQPQHF.